In its sample, the clone carrying this T cell receptor beta chain was seen once. The sample belongs to a study of blood T cell repertoires in COVID-19. Study background: Acute-phase and convalescent COVID-19 samples originated in the United States, Italy and Spain.

Trimming stripped 4 bases from V and 4 bases from J, with 10 bases between. The CDR3 has 13 residues. Germline V lookup: CDR1 LNHDA, CDR2 SQIVND (reference sequence). Original processing methods: Nucleated cell number was recorded as an estimate derived from reference gene primer amplification. Libraries were prepared by immunoSEQ multiplex PCR; TCRdb keeps only in-frame clonotypes and omits some of them. D and trimming come from the DNA, and the V and J calls and clone size come from that table. The table includes under 200,000 clones, around 79% detected once. This chain joins TRBV19 and TRBJ1-2, with D perhaps matching TRBD1 (6 bases). The sequence was collected from a woman aged 40 to 50 with COVID-19, enrolled during active disease. Sequencing used peripheral blood. In nucleotides, the CDR3 is TGTGCCAGTAGTACGAGGACAGTCTATGGCTACACCTTC. It codes for CASSTRTVYGYTF.